The rows below give T cell receptor beta chains drawn from one sample of a study of blood T cell repertoires in COVID-19. Data came from immunoSEQ multiplex PCR; TCRdb stores just in-frame clones and leaves some out. The table includes tens of thousands of clones, about 88% detected once. The sequencing input was peripheral blood. All receptors derive from a human donor in a cohort sampled during active COVID-19. Both conserved end residues are part of each CDR3. Each record gives: clone size, V gene, CDR3 protein. Some rows have no size entry. The others give once, few or many, or a class for an expanded clone.

>few|TRBV28
CASTLIGTGNEKLFF
>.|TRBV9
CASSVEPDWSWLFF
>.|TRBV4-1
CASSQAKGIQPQHF
>.|TRBV5-4
CASSGEGLLANYGYTF
>.|TRBV24-1
CATSRAPTGTDWDYEQYF
>few|TRBV5-4
CASSAKAAPTGELFF
>.|TRBV28
CASRLRSTANIQYF
>.|TRBV4-1
CASSQEPGLGSEAFF
>.|TRBV15
CATSKEGDRVYSNQPQHF
>medium-sized|TRBV4-2
CASSLPLGDSYGYTF
>few|TRBV29-1
CSAPVAGKQFF
>.|TRBV4-3
CASSQDHSGQPNTEAFF
>few|TRBV7-9
CASSSTQGMNTEAFF
>once|TRBV9
CASNGGGGDDTQYF
>.|TRBV4-1
CASSRGQNTEAFF
>.|TRBV7-8
CASSLSAVGNSGNTIYF
>.|TRBV9
CASSVGTGAQSEQFF
>few|TRBV5-1
CASRLQATNEKLFF
>.|TRBV19
CASSLGTGLGTGELFF
>.|TRBV7-9
CASSLARGEAGYNEQFF
>.|TRBV13
CASSPRGRDNYGYTF
>once|TRBV5-8
CASSQRTDQPQHF
>.|TRBV19
CASSIARGQSSYEQYF
>.|TRBV20-1
CSASGGGGTQYF
>.|TRBV5-5
CASSLEPTGETEAFF
>.|TRBV11-2
CASSLSLGLEQFF
>.|TRBV13
CASSPGHANYGYTF
>once|TRBV18
CASSDDRLSGLNEKLFF
>.|TRBV7-8
CASSHRDRDTEAFF
>.|TRBV5-1
CASTAHLQGSGTEAFF
>.|TRBV19
CASSITGYYGYTF
>.|TRBV15
CATSRDLRTSGNNEQFF
>.|TRBV6-2/TRBV6-3
CASSYFAGTGYGYTF
>.|TRBV7-8
CASRPGQGSEEQFF
>.|TRBV7-8
CASSFDRGQAFF
>.|TRBV4-3
CASRGQRGGNTIYF
>once|TRBV4-1
CASSQGQGGIYEQYF
>.|TRBV12-3/TRBV12-4
CASRKTGTYEQYF
>.|TRBV29-1
CSVGSLRYLNTEAFF
>.|TRBV6-1
CASSEAQGGFPEAFF
>.|TRBV2
CASSRQGKGVSGANVLTF
>.|TRBV27
CASSLQGAGNTIYF
>.|TRBV19
CASSPVRGYGTGYGAPLHF
>.|TRBV28
CASFSAPVVNTEAFF
>.|TRBV3-1/TRBV3-2
CASSHSGRATGELFF
>few|TRBV7-2
CASSLRTGGSPLHF
>.|TRBV7-2
CASSLGVGGPSDTQYF